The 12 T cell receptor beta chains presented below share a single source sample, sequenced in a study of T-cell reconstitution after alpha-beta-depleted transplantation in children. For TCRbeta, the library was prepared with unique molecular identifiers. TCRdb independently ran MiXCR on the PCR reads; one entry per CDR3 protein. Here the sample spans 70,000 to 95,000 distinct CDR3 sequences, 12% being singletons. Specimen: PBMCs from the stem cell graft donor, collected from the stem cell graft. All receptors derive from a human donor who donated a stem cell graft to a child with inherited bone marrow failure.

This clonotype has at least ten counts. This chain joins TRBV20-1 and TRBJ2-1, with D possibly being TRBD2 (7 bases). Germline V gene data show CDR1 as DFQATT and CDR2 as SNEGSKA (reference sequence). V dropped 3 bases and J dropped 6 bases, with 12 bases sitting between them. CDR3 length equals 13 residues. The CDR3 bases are TGCAGTGCTAGGGGGGGGCGGTTCAATGAGCAGTTCTTC. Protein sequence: CSARGGRFNEQFF.

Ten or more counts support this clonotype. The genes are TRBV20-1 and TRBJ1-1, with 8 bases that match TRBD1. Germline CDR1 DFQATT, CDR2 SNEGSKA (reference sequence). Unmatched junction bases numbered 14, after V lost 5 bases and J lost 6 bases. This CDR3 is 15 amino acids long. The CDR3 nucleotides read TGCAGTGCTCCCGAGACAGGGGACCGGGGGGCTGAAGCTTTCTTT. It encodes CSAPETGDRGAEAFF.

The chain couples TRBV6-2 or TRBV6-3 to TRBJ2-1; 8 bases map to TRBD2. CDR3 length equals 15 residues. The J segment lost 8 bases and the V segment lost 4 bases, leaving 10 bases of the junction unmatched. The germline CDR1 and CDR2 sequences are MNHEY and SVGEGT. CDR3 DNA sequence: TGTGCCAGCAGTTCCCCCCCGGGGGGGCCTGATGAGCAGTTCTTC. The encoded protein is CASSSPPGGPDEQFF.

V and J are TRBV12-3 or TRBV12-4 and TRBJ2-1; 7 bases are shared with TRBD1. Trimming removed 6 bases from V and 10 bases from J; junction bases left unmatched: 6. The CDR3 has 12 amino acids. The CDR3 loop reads CASSMGQTEQFF. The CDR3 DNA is TGTGCCAGCAGCATGGGACAGACCGAGCAGTTCTTC.

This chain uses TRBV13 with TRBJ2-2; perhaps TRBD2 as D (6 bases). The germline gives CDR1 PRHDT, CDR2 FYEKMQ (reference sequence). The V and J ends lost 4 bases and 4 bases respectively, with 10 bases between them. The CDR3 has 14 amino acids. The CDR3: CASSSSGVTGELFF. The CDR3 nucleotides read TGTGCCAGCAGCTCTTCGGGAGTCACCGGGGAGCTGTTTTTT.

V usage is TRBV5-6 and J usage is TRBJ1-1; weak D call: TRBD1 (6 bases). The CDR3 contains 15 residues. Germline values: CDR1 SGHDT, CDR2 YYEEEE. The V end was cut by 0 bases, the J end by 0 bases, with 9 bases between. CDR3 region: CASSLVDRMNTEAFF. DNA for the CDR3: TGTGCCAGCAGCTTGGTGGACAGAATGAACACTGAAGCTTTCTTT.

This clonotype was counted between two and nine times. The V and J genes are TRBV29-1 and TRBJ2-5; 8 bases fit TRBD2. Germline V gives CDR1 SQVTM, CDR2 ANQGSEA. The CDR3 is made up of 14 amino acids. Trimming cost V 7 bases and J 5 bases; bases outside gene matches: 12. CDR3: CSAGGGFTMETQYF. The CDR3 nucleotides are TGCAGCGCGGGAGGGGGTTTTACAATGGAGACCCAGTACTTC.

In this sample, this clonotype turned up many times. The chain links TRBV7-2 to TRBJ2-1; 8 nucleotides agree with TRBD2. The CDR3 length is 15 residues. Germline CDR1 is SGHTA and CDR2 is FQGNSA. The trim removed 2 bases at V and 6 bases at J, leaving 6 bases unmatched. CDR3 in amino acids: CASSLTSGPANEQFF. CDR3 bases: TGTGCCAGCAGCTTAACTAGCGGCCCTGCCAATGAGCAGTTCTTC.

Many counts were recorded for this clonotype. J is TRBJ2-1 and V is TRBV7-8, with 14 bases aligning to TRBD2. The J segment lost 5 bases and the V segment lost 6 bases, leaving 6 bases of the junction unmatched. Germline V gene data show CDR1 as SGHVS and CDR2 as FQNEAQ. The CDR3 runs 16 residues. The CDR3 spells CASSPRLAGGNNEQFF. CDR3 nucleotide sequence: TGTGCCAGCAGTCCTCGACTAGCGGGAGGGAACAATGAGCAGTTCTTC.

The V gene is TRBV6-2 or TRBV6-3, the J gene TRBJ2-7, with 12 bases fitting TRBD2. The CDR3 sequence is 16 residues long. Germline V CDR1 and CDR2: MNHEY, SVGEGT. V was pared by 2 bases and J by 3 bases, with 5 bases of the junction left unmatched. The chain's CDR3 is CASSYLRLAGDYEQYF. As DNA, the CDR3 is TGTGCCAGCAGTTACCTTAGACTAGCGGGAGACTACGAGCAGTACTTC.

CDR3 in DNA: TGCAGTGCTAGGGATATACGGGAGCAGTACGTC. Its translation: CSARDIREQYV. V is TRBV20-1 and J is TRBJ2-7; D is ambiguous. Germline CDR1 DFQATT, CDR2 SNEGSKA (reference sequence). Trimming took off 3 bases at V and 7 bases at J, with 10 bases between the two ends. The CDR3 is made up of 11 amino acids.

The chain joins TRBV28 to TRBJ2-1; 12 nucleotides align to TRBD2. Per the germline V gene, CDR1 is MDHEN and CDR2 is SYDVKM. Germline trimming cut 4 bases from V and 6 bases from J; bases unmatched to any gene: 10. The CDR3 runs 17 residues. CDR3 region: CASSSPTLAGGFNEQFF. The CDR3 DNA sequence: TGTGCCAGCAGTTCTCCCACTCTAGCGGGAGGGTTCAATGAGCAGTTCTTC.